This T cell receptor beta chain derives from a study of T cells in Graves' hyperthyroidism and ophthalmopathy. Study-wide results and caveats: Separation of ophthalmopathy from stable hyperthyroidism was achieved by a 13 V-J model.

RNA transcripts yielded amplified TCR beta CDR3 regions. During a first-round RT-PCR of the TCR CDR3, the HTBI primer set was used. TCRdb re-called the multiplex PCR reads through MiXCR, storing one row per CDR3 protein. The sample records about 360,000 distinct CDR3 sequences, about 13% being singletons. Germline V gives CDR1 MNHNS, CDR2 SASEGT. The ends were cut back, 6 bases at V and 6 bases at J, with 15 bases in the middle. The CDR3 runs to 13 residues. The sample holds a few counts of this clonotype. The antigen is undetermined. Clinical symptoms, serum thyroxine, TRAb, thyroid ultrasound and orbital computed tomography established diagnosis.

Sequencing was performed on blood. This TCR derives from a woman younger than 35 with Graves' hyperthyroidism. The chain employs TRBV6-1 and TRBJ2-7, with D tentatively TRBD2 (6 bases). The CDR3 coding sequence is TGTGCCAGCAGGGAGGGCAGGGCGGGCGAGCAGTACTTC. This gives the protein CASREGRAGEQYF.